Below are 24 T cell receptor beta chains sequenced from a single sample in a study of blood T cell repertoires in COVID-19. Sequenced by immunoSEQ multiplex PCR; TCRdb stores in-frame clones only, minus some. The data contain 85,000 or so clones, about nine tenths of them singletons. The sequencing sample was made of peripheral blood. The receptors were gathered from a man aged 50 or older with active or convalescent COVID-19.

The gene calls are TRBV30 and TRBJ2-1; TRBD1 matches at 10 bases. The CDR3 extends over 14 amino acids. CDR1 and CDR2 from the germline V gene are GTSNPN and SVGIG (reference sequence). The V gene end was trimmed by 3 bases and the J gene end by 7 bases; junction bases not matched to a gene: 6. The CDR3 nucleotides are TGTGCCTGGAGGTCCCCGGGACAGGGGAATGAGCAGTTCTTC. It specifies CAWRSPGQGNEQFF.

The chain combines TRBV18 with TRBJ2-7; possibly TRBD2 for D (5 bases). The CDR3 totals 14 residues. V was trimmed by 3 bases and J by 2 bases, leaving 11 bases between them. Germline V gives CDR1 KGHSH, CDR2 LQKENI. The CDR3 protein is CASSPNVGAYEQYF. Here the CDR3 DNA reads TGTGCCAGCTCACCGAACGTCGGGGCCTACGAGCAGTACTTC.

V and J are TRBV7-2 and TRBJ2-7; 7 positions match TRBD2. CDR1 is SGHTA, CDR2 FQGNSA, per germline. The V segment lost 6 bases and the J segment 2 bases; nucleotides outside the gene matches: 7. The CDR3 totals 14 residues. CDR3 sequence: CASRGGGTPYEQYF. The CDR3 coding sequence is TGTGCCAGCAGGGGGGGAGGGACGCCCTACGAGCAGTACTTC.

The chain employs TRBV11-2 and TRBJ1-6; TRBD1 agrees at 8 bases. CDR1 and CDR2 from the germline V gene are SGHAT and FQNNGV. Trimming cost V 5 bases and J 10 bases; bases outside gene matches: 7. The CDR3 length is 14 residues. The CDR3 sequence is CASSRDRRRSPLHF. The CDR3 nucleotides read TGTGCCAGCAGCCGGGACAGGCGAAGGTCACCCCTCCACTTT.

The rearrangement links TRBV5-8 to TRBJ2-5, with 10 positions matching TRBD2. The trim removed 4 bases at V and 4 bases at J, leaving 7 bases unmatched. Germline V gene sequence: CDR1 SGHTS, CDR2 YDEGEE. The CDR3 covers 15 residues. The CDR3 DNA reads TGTGCCAGCAGCAGGCCGGGACTAGCGTTAGAGACCCAGTACTTC. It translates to CASSRPGLALETQYF.

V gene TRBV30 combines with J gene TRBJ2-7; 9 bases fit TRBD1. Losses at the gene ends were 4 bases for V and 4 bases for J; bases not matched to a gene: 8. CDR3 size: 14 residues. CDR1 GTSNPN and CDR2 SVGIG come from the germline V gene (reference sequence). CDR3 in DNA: TGTGCCTGGACCCCGGACAGGGGAGGTTACGAGCAGTACTTC. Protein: CAWTPDRGGYEQYF. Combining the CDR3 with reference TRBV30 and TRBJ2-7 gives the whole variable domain SQTIHQWPATLVQPVGSPLSLECTVEGTSNPNLYWYRQAAGRGLQLLFYSVGIGQISSEVPQNLSASRPQDRQFILSSKKLLLSDSGFYLCAWTPDRGGYEQYFGPGTRLTVT.

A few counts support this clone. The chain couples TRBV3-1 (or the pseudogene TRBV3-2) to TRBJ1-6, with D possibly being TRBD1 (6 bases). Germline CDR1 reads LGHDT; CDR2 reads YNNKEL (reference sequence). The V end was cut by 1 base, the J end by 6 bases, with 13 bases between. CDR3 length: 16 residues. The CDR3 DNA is TGTGCCAGCAGCCAAGCGCCCACAGGGATTAATTCACCCCTCCACTTT. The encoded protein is CASSQAPTGINSPLHF.

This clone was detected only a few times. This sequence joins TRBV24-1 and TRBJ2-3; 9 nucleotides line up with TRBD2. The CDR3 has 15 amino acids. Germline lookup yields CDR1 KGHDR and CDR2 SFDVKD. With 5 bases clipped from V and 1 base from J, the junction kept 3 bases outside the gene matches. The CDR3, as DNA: TGTGCCACCAGTGCCGTAGCGGGGGGCACAGATACGCAGTATTTT. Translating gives CATSAVAGGTDTQYF.

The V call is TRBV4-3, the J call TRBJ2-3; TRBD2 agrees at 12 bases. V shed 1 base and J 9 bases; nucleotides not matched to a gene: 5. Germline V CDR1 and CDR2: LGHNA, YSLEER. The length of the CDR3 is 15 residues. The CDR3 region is CASSQASGGAETQYF. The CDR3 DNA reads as TGCGCCAGCAGCCAAGCTAGCGGGGGGGCCGAGACGCAGTATTTT.

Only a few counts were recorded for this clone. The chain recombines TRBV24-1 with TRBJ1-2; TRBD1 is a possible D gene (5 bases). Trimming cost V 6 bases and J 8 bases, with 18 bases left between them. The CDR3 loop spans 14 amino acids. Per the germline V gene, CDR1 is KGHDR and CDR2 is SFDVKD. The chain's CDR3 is CATSSYRLGSGYTF. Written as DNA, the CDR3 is TGTGCCACCAGTTCCTACAGGTTGGGGTCGGGCTACACCTTC.

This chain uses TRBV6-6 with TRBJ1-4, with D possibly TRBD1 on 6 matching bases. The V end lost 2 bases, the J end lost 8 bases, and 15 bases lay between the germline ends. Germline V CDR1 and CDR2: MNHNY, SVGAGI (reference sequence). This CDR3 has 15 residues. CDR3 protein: CASSYAVGGQEKLFF. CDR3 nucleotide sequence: TGTGCCAGCAGTTACGCAGTTGGGGGCCAGGAAAAACTGTTTTTT.

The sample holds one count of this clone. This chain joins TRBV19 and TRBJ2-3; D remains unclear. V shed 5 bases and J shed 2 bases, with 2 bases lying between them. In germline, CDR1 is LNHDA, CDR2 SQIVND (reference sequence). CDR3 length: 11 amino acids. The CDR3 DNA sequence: TGTGCCAGTAGTTACACAGATACGCAGTATTTT. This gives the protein CASSYTDTQYF.

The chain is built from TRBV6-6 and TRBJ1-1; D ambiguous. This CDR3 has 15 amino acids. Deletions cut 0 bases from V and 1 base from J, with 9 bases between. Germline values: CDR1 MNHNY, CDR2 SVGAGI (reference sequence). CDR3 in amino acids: CASSYSRPGNTEAFF. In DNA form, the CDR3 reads TGTGCCAGCAGTTACTCGCGTCCGGGGAACACTGAAGCTTTCTTT.

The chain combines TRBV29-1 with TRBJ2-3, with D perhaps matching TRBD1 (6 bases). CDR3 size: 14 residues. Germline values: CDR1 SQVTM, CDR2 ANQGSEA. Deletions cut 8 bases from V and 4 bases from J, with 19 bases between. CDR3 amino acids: CSSRATGRPDTQYF. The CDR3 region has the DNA TGCAGCTCCCGGGCAACAGGGCGCCCAGATACGCAGTATTTT.

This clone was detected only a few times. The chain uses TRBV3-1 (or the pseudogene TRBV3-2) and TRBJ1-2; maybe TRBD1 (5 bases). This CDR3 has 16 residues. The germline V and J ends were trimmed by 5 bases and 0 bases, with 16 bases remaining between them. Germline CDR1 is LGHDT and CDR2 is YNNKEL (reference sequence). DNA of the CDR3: TGTGCCAGCAGCGACGGAGCAGGGATAGCTAACTATGGCTACACCTTC. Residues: CASSDGAGIANYGYTF.

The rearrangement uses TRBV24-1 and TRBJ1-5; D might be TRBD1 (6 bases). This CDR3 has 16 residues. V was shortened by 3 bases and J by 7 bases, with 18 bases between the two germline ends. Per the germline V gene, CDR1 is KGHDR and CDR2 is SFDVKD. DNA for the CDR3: TGTGCCACCAGTGATCGGACAGTTAAATGGGACCAGCCCCAGCATTTT. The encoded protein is CATSDRTVKWDQPQHF.

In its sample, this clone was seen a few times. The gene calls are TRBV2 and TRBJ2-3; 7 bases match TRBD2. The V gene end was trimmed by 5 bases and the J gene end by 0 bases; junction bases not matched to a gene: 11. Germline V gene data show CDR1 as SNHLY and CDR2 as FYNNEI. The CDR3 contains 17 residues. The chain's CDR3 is CASSRWISGESTDTQYF. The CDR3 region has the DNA TGTGCCAGCAGTCGTTGGATCAGCGGGGAAAGCACAGATACGCAGTATTTT. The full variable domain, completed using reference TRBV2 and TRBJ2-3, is EPEVTQTPSHQVTQMGQEVILRCVPISNHLYFYWYRQILGQKVEFLVSFYNNEISEKSEIFDDQFSVERPDGSNFTLKIRSTKLEDSAMYFCASSRWISGESTDTQYFGPGTRLTVL.

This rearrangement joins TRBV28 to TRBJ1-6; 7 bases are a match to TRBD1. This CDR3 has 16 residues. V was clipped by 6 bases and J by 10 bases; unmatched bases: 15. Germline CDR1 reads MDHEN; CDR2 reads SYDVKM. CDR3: CASRPTPWTGRSPLHF. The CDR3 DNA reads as TGTGCCAGCAGACCTACCCCCTGGACAGGTCGGTCACCCCTCCACTTT.

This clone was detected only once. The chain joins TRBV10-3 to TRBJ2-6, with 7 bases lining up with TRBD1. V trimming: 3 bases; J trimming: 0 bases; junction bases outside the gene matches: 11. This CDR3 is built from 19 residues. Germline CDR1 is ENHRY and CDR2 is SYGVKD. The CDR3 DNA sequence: TGTGCCATCAGTGACCGACCGGGACAGATCTCCTCTGGGGCCAACGTCCTGACTTTC. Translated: CAISDRPGQISSGANVLTF.

CDR3 in amino acids: CASSKLQGGDIQYF. The CDR3 DNA sequence: TGCGCCAGCAGCAAACTACAGGGGGGAGACATTCAGTACTTC. The V and J genes are TRBV5-1 and TRBJ2-4; TRBD1 agrees at 8 bases. CDR1 and CDR2 from the germline V gene are SGHRS and YFSETQ. CDR3 length: 14 residues. The ends lost 4 bases at V and 8 bases at J; junction bases unmatched: 8.

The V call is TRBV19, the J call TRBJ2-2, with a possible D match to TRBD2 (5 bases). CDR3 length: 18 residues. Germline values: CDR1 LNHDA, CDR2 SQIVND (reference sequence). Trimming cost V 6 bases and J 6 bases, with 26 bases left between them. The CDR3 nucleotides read TGTGCCAGTAGACCCGGTGTGGGTGCTGGAGGTGGGTCCGGGGAGCTGTTTTTT. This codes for CASRPGVGAGGGSGELFF.

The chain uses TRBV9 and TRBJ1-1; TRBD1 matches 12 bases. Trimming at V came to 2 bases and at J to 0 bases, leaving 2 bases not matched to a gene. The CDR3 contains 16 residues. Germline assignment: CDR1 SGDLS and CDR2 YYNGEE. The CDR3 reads CASSVGTGGLNTEAFF. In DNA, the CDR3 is TGTGCCAGCAGCGTTGGGACAGGGGGCCTGAACACTGAAGCTTTCTTT.

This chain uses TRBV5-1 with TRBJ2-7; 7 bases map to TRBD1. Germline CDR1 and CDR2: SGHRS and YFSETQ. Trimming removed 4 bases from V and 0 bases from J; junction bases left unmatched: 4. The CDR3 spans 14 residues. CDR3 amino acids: CASSNSGGSYEQYF. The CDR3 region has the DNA TGCGCCAGCAGCAACTCAGGGGGCTCCTACGAGCAGTACTTC. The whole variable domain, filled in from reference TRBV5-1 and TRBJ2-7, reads KAGVTQTPRYLIKTRGQQVTLSCSPISGHRSVSWYQQTPGQGLQFLFEYFSETQRNKGNFPGRFSGRQFSNSRSEMNVSTLELGDSALYLCASSNSGGSYEQYFGPGTRLTVT.

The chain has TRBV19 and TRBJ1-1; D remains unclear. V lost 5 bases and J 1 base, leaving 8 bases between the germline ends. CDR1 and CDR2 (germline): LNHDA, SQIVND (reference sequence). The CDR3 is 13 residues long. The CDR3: CASSLQTNTEAFF. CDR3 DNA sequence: TGTGCCAGTAGTTTACAGACGAACACTGAAGCTTTCTTT. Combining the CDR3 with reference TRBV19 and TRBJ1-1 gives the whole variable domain DGGITQSPKYLFRKEGQNVTLSCEQNLNHDAMYWYRQDPGQGLRLIYYSQIVNDFQKGDIAEGYSVSREKKESFPLTVTSAQKNPTAFYLCASSLQTNTEAFFGQGTRLTVV.